This T cell receptor beta chain was profiled in a study of cytomegalovirus exposure and HLA in healthy donors. On the study more broadly: The 120 or so validation repertoires and the 666 first-cohort repertoires shared a platform, a later analysis reported.

The donors belonged to the approximately 120-subject validation cohort, separate from the roughly 670-subject first cohort. Findings of the study overall: The study found most TCR sequences rare, yet found some public TCRs in many donors. Reported performance of the classifier showed diagnosis of cytomegalovirus status with high specificity and sensitivity.

Sequenced by immunoSEQ multiplex PCR; TCRdb stores in-frame clones only, minus some. Among about 120,000 clones listed, 85% were seen once. This clone was seen more than once but under ten times. The antigen is undetermined. Sequencing was carried out using PBMCs. This clonotype originated in a woman aged 25 to 45 in good health and CMV-seronegative.

The CDR3 sequence is CASAYTENTEAFF. CDR3 DNA: TGCGCCAGCGCGTACACAGAGAACACTGAAGCTTTCTTT. This sequence joins TRBV10-2 and TRBJ1-1; D remains ambiguous. This CDR3 comprises 13 residues. Germline CDR1 WSHSY, CDR2 SAAADI. Trimming pared 8 bases from V and 1 base from J, leaving 11 bases between.